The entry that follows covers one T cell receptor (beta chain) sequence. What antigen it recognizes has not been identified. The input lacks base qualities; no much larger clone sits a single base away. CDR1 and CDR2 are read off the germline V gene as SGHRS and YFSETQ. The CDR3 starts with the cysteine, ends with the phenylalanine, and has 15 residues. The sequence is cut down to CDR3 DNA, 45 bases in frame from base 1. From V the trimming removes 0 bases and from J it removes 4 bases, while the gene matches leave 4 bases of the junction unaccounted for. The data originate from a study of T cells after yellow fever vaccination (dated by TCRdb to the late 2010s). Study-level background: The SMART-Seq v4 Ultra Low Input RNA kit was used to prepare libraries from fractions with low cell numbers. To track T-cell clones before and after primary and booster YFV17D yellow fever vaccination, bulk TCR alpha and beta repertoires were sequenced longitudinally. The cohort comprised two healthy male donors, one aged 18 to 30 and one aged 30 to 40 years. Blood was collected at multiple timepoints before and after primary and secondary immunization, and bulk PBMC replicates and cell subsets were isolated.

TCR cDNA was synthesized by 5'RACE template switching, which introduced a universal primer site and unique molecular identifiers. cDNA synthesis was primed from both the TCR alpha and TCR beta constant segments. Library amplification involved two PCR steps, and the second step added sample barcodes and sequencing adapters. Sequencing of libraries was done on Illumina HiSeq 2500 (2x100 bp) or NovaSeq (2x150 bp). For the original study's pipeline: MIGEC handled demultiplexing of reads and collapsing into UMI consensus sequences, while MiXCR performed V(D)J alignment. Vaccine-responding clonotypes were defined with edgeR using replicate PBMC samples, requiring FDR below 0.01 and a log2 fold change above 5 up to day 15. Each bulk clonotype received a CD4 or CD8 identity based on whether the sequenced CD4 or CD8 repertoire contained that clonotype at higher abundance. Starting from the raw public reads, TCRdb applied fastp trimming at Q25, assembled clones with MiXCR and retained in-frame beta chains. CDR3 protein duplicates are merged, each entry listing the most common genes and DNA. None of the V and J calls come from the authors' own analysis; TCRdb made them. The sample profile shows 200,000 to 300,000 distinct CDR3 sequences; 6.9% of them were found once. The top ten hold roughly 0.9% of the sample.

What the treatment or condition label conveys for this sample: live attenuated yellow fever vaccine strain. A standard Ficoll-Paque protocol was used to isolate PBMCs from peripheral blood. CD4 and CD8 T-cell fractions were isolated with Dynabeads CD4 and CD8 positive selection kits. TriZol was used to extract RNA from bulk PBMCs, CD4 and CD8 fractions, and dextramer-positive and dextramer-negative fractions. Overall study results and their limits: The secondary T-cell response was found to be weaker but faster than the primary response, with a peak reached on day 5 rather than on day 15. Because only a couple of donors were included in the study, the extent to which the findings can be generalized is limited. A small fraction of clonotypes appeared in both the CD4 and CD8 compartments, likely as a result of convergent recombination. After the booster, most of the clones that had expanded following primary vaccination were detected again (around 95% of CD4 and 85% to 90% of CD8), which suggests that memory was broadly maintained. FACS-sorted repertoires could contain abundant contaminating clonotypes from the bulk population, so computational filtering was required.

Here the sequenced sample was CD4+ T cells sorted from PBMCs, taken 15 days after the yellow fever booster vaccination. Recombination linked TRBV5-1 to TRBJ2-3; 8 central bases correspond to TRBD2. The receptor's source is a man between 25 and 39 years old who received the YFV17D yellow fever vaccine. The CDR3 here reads CASSLAGREADTQYF. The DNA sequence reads TGCGCCAGCAGCTTGGCCGGGCGGGAGGCAGATACGCAGTATTTT. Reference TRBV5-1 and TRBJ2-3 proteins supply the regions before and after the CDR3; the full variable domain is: KAGVTQTPRYLIKTRGQQVTLSCSPISGHRSVSWYQQTPGQGLQFLFEYFSETQRNKGNFPGRFSGRQFSNSRSEMNVSTLELGDSALYLCASSLAGREADTQYFGPGTRLTVL.